This is a list of T cell receptor beta chains from one sample in a study of CXCR3-negative and CXCR3-positive naive CD8 T cells. TCRdb processed the 5' RACE reads again and assigns one entry to each CDR3 protein, with no DNA. Its listing shows tens of thousands of distinct CDR3 sequences. Material: memory CD8+ T cells from blood. The source of these receptors is a human donor in good health. Some clones in this sample may be carry-over from other donors' samples. CDR3s include the opening cysteine and the closing phenylalanine or tryptophan.

length	J	V	CDR3
14	TRBJ2-5	TRBV20-1	CSARDLAGAETQYF
14	TRBJ1-1	TRBV6-5	CASSYQGLGTEAFF
17	TRBJ2-3	TRBV7-9	CASSHPLAGGPSDTQYF
15	TRBJ2-1	TRBV27	CASSFLGGSYNEQFF
13	TRBJ1-3	TRBV29-1	CSVETDSGNTIYF
17	TRBJ2-7	TRBV12-5	CASGLARGQGAKHEQYF
16	TRBJ2-1	TRBV7-6	CASSPPWGGDYNEQFF
15	TRBJ1-1	TRBV7-9	CASSATTGGDTEAFF
13	TRBJ2-7	TRBV28	CASSILGGYEQYF
15	TRBJ1-1	TRBV5-1	CASSRRDPLNTEAFF
17	TRBJ1-3	TRBV25-1	CASSEYLDTSSGNTIYF
15	TRBJ2-7	TRBV12-3/TRBV12-4	CASSASRSGGLEQYF
15	TRBJ1-1	TRBV7-3	CASSQVGGAGTEAFF
18	TRBJ2-3	TRBV21-1	CASSKVLSGGGPTDTQYF
15	TRBJ2-2	TRBV29-1	CSVAVDRRNTGELFF